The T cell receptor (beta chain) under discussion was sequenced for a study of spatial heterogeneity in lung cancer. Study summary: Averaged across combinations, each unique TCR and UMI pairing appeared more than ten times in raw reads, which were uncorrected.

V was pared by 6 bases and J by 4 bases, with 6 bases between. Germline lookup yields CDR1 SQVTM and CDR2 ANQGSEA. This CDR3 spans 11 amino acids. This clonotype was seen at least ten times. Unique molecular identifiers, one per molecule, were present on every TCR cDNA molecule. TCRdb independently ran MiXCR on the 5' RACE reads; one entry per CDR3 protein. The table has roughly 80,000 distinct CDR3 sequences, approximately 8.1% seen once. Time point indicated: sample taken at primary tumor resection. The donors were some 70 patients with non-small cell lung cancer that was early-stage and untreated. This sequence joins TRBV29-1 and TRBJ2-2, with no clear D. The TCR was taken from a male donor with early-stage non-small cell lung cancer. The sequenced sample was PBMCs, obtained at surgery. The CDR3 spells CSVVTTGELFF. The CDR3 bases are TGCAGCGTCGTGACCACCGGGGAGCTGTTTTTT.